A single sample gave rise to the 3 T cell receptor beta chains below, sequenced in a study of CD8 T cells in ankylosing spondylitis. TCRdb reanalysed the 5' RACE reads using MiXCR and keeps one entry per CDR3 protein. There are approximately 45,000 distinct CDR3 sequences in the sample; approximately 10% occur only once, and roughly 1.5% lies in the top ten. The sample comprised blood, either unsorted or a sorted T cell fraction (not recorded which). These receptors all come from a male donor with ankylosing spondylitis or in good health (not recorded which).

As to this clonotype: At one end the junction does not follow the germline gene, possibly because of a read error. The chain recombines TRBV6-1 with TRBJ2-2; D is possibly TRBD1 (5 bases). CDR1 is MNHNS, CDR2 SASEGT, per germline. The CDR3 extends over 15 amino acids. CDR3 nucleotide sequence: TGTGCCATCAGTCCGGCCAGGGAATACACCGGGGAGCTGTTTTTT. This encodes CAISPAREYTGELFF.

Many counts were recorded for this clonotype. The chain joins TRBV3-1 to TRBJ1-2, with a possible D match to TRBD1 (6 bases). Germline lookup yields CDR1 LGHDT and CDR2 YNNKEL (reference sequence). With 5 bases removed from V and 2 bases from J, the gap between germline ends came to 12 bases. The CDR3 is 14 amino acids. DNA of the CDR3: TGTGCCAGCAGCGCCTGGACAGCAAACTATGGCTACACCTTC. Encoded protein: CASSAWTANYGYTF. Looking up the rest from reference TRBV3-1 and TRBJ1-2 gives the full variable domain: DTAVSQTPKYLVTQMGNDKSIKCEQNLGHDTMYWYKQDSKKFLKIMFSYNNKELIINETVPNRFSPKSPDKAHLNLHINSLELGDSAVYFCASSAWTANYGYTFGSGTRLTVV.

The chain has TRBV7-8 and TRBJ2-2; D not resolved. The CDR3 loop spans 13 amino acids. Germline CDR1 reads SGHVS; CDR2 reads FQNEAQ. V was clipped by 5 bases and J by 5 bases, with 9 bases between them. CDR3 sequence: CASSQRVTGELFF. In DNA, the CDR3 is TGTGCCAGCAGCCAAAGGGTGACCGGGGAGCTGTTTTTT.